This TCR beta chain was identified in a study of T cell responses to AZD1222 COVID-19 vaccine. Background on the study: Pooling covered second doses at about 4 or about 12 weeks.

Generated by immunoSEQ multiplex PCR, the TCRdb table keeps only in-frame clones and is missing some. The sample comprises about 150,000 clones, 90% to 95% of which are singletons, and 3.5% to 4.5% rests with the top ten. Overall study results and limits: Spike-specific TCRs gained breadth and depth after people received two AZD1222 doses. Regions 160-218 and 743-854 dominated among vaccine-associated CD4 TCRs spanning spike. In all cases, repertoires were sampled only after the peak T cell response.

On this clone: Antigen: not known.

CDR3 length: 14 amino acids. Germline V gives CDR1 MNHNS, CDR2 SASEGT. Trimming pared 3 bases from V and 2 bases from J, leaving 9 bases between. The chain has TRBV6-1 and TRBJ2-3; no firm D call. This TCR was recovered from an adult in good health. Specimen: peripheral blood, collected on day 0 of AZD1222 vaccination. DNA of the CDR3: TGTGCCAGCAGTGAGTTCTCAGTCACAGATACGCAGTATTTT. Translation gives CASSEFSVTDTQYF.